This is a list of T cell receptor beta chains from one sample in a study of response to subunit inactivated influenza vaccine. TCRdb re-called the RT-PCR reads through MiXCR, storing one row per CDR3 protein. The repertoire holds some 640,000 distinct CDR3 sequences, with approximately 14% as singletons. Here the sequenced sample was PBMCs from blood, taken 14 to 15 days before vaccination. The receptors were sampled from a man between 50 and 59 years old who received an inactivated influenza vaccine. Each CDR3 is given with its conserved first and last residue. The D gene is left open where the match is weak. A row's size may be missing; if present it is once, few, many or a size class.

J gene: TRBJ2-3; V gene: TRBV15; D gene: -; clone size: -; CDR3 protein: CATSREGPGVRGTQYF; CDR3 DNA: TGTGCCACCAGCAGAGAAGGTCCAGGGGTGAGGGGTACGCAGTATTTT
J gene: TRBJ1-1; V gene: TRBV5-1; D gene: -; clone size: few; CDR3 protein: CASSLHTKNTEAFF; CDR3 DNA: TGCGCCAGCAGCTTGCACACTAAGAACACTGAAGCTTTCTTT
J gene: TRBJ1-2; V gene: TRBV14; D gene: -; clone size: few; CDR3 protein: CASSQDRQSYYGYTF; CDR3 DNA: TGTGCCAGCAGCCAAGATCGGCAGAGCTACTATGGCTACACCTTC
J gene: TRBJ2-5; V gene: TRBV7-2; D gene: -; clone size: many; CDR3 protein: CASSPRVGETQYF; CDR3 DNA: TGTGCCAGCAGCCCGAGAGTAGGGGAGACCCAGTACTTC
J gene: TRBJ2-3; V gene: TRBV28; D gene: TRBD2; clone size: -; CDR3 protein: CASSFVRTSGIGDTQYF; CDR3 DNA: TGTGCCAGCAGTTTCGTCCGGACTAGCGGGATTGGAGATACGCAGTATTTT
J gene: TRBJ2-1; V gene: TRBV20-1; D gene: TRBD2; clone size: -; CDR3 protein: CSAPQWGGGGNNEQFF; CDR3 DNA: TGCAGTGCACCCCAGTGGGGTGGCGGGGGGAACAATGAGCAGTTCTTC
J gene: TRBJ2-3; V gene: TRBV3-1; D gene: -; clone size: few; CDR3 protein: CASSQVGTRTDTQYF; CDR3 DNA: TGTGCCAGCAGCCAAGTGGGGACAAGGACAGATACGCAGTATTTT
J gene: TRBJ2-5; V gene: TRBV10-3; D gene: -; clone size: many; CDR3 protein: CAISRDWQQTQYF; CDR3 DNA: TGTGCCATCAGCCGGGACTGGCAACAGACCCAGTACTTC
J gene: TRBJ2-7; V gene: TRBV28; D gene: TRBD1; clone size: few; CDR3 protein: CASSPGGQGAYEQYF; CDR3 DNA: TGTGCCAGCAGTCCCGGCGGACAGGGGGCTTACGAGCAGTACTTC
J gene: TRBJ1-3; V gene: TRBV7-2; D gene: -; clone size: -; CDR3 protein: CASSLAQGRNTIYF; CDR3 DNA: TGTGCCAGCAGCTTAGCGCAGGGTCGTAACACCATATATTTT
J gene: TRBJ2-7; V gene: TRBV4-3; D gene: -; clone size: many; CDR3 protein: CASSQGPTDEQYF; CDR3 DNA: TGCGCCAGCAGCCAAGGGCCGACCGACGAGCAGTACTTC
J gene: TRBJ2-1; V gene: TRBV24-1; D gene: TRBD2; clone size: -; CDR3 protein: CATSAPQPGLAGAEQFF; CDR3 DNA: TGTGCCACCAGTGCTCCTCAACCGGGACTAGCGGGAGCTGAGCAGTTCTTC
J gene: TRBJ2-1; V gene: TRBV30; D gene: TRBD2; clone size: -; CDR3 protein: CAWETSEEQFF; CDR3 DNA: TGTGCCTGGGAGACTAGCGAGGAGCAGTTCTTC
J gene: TRBJ2-5; V gene: TRBV7-6; D gene: -; clone size: -; CDR3 protein: CASSLEVGHSPETQYF; CDR3 DNA: TGTGCCAGCAGCTTAGAAGTGGGGCACTCCCCAGAGACCCAGTACTTC
J gene: TRBJ2-2; V gene: TRBV9; D gene: TRBD1; clone size: -; CDR3 protein: CASSPRTGLNPGELFF; CDR3 DNA: TGTGCCAGCAGCCCCCGGACAGGATTAAATCCCGGGGAGCTGTTTTTT
J gene: TRBJ1-2; V gene: TRBV24-1; D gene: TRBD1; clone size: few; CDR3 protein: CATSDSGQGYYGYTF; CDR3 DNA: TGTGCCACCAGTGACTCCGGACAGGGTTACTATGGCTACACCTTC
J gene: TRBJ2-3; V gene: TRBV11-1; D gene: -; clone size: -; CDR3 protein: CASSPTLGRNLPGTDTQYF; CDR3 DNA: TGTGCCAGCAGCCCGACCTTGGGGCGGAATTTACCGGGCACAGATACGCAGTATTTT
J gene: TRBJ2-2; V gene: TRBV27; D gene: -; clone size: few; CDR3 protein: CASSLSSSTTGELFF; CDR3 DNA: TGTGCCAGCAGTTTATCGTCGTCAACCACCGGGGAGCTGTTTTTT
J gene: TRBJ2-1; V gene: TRBV6-1; D gene: TRBD2; clone size: few; CDR3 protein: CASRGAGGLINEQFF; CDR3 DNA: TGTGCCAGCAGGGGAGCGGGAGGATTAATTAATGAGCAGTTCTTC
J gene: TRBJ2-1; V gene: TRBV29-1; D gene: TRBD2; clone size: few; CDR3 protein: CSVELAGAPYNEQFF; CDR3 DNA: TGCAGCGTTGAACTAGCGGGGGCACCCTACAATGAGCAGTTCTTC
J gene: TRBJ2-5; V gene: TRBV7-2; D gene: -; clone size: few; CDR3 protein: CASSSVRQETQYF; CDR3 DNA: TGTGCCAGCAGCTCCGTCAGACAAGAGACCCAGTACTTC
J gene: TRBJ1-5; V gene: TRBV20-1; D gene: -; clone size: many; CDR3 protein: CSAQPQGTQPQHF; CDR3 DNA: TGCAGTGCTCAGCCGCAGGGGACACAGCCCCAGCATTTT
J gene: TRBJ1-2; V gene: TRBV20-1; D gene: -; clone size: -; CDR3 protein: CSAESVHGYTF; CDR3 DNA: TGCAGTGCTGAAAGCGTACATGGCTACACCTTC
J gene: TRBJ2-7; V gene: TRBV12-3/TRBV12-4; D gene: TRBD1; clone size: -; CDR3 protein: CASSLTGRGIHEQYF; CDR3 DNA: TGTGCCAGCAGTTTAACGGGCAGGGGGATCCACGAGCAGTACTTC
J gene: TRBJ1-2; V gene: TRBV7-9; D gene: TRBD1; clone size: few; CDR3 protein: CASSHLRDRGGYTF; CDR3 DNA: TGTGCCAGCAGCCACCTCCGGGACAGGGGTGGCTACACCTTC
J gene: TRBJ2-5; V gene: TRBV4-3; D gene: TRBD1; clone size: few; CDR3 protein: CASSRTPQGEETQYF; CDR3 DNA: TGCGCCAGCAGCCGGACACCACAGGGGGAAGAGACCCAGTACTTC
J gene: TRBJ2-4; V gene: TRBV28; D gene: -; clone size: many; CDR3 protein: CASSSASGAKNIQYF; CDR3 DNA: TGTGCCAGCAGTTCGGCCAGCGGGGCCAAAAACATTCAGTACTTC
J gene: TRBJ2-2; V gene: TRBV4-3; D gene: -; clone size: -; CDR3 protein: CASSQDVGSPGELFF; CDR3 DNA: TGCGCCAGCAGCCAAGACGTTGGCTCCCCCGGGGAGCTGTTTTTT
J gene: TRBJ2-3; V gene: TRBV10-3; D gene: TRBD2; clone size: -; CDR3 protein: CAITRGGRVGSTDTQYF; CDR3 DNA: TGTGCCATCACCAGAGGCGGGAGGGTCGGGAGCACAGATACGCAGTATTTT
J gene: TRBJ2-5; V gene: TRBV20-1; D gene: TRBD2; clone size: few; CDR3 protein: CSARASGRSQETQYF; CDR3 DNA: TGCAGTGCTAGAGCTAGCGGGAGATCCCAAGAGACCCAGTACTTC
J gene: TRBJ2-5; V gene: TRBV5-1; D gene: TRBD2; clone size: few; CDR3 protein: CASGTSLQETQYF; CDR3 DNA: TGCGCCAGCGGGACTAGCCTCCAAGAGACCCAGTACTTC
J gene: TRBJ1-1; V gene: TRBV20-1; D gene: -; clone size: -; CDR3 protein: CSAPNRGGREAFF; CDR3 DNA: TGCAGTGCGCCTAACCGGGGAGGCCGTGAAGCTTTCTTT
J gene: TRBJ2-4; V gene: TRBV7-8; D gene: -; clone size: -; CDR3 protein: CASSLDRVGNIQYF; CDR3 DNA: TGTGCCAGCAGCTTAGATAGGGTGGGAAACATTCAGTACTTC
J gene: TRBJ2-5; V gene: TRBV20-1; D gene: TRBD2; clone size: few; CDR3 protein: CSAQTSSQETQYF; CDR3 DNA: TGCAGTGCACAGACTAGCTCTCAGGAGACCCAGTACTTC
J gene: TRBJ2-1; V gene: TRBV2; D gene: TRBD2; clone size: -; CDR3 protein: CASRREGLAGASGHNEQFF; CDR3 DNA: TGTGCCAGCAGACGGGAGGGACTAGCGGGAGCCTCTGGACACAATGAGCAGTTCTTC
J gene: TRBJ2-3; V gene: TRBV12-3/TRBV12-4; D gene: TRBD2; clone size: few; CDR3 protein: CASKSGISTDTQYF; CDR3 DNA: TGTGCCAGCAAAAGCGGGATTAGCACAGATACGCAGTATTTT
J gene: TRBJ2-2; V gene: TRBV2; D gene: TRBD1; clone size: -; CDR3 protein: CASRGTVFNTGELFF; CDR3 DNA: TGTGCCAGCAGGGGGACAGTCTTCAACACCGGGGAGCTGTTTTTT
J gene: TRBJ2-1; V gene: TRBV6-2/TRBV6-3; D gene: TRBD2; clone size: -; CDR3 protein: CASSEMASGSGTYNEQFF; CDR3 DNA: TGTGCCAGCAGTGAGATGGCTAGCGGGAGTGGGACCTACAATGAGCAGTTCTTC
J gene: TRBJ2-1; V gene: TRBV11-1; D gene: TRBD2; clone size: few; CDR3 protein: CASSSLRSGTFLSYNEQFF; CDR3 DNA: TGTGCCAGCAGCTCTTTGAGGAGCGGGACTTTTCTCTCCTACAATGAGCAGTTCTTC
J gene: TRBJ2-1; V gene: TRBV12-3/TRBV12-4; D gene: TRBD2; clone size: many; CDR3 protein: CASSLAGGFYNEQFF; CDR3 DNA: TGTGCCAGCAGTCTAGCGGGAGGTTTCTACAATGAGCAGTTCTTC